This T cell receptor (beta chain) was found in a study of blood T cell repertoires in COVID-19. Study background: The United States, Italy and Spain were the sources of the acute and convalescent COVID-19 samples. Nucleic acid was either cDNA or gDNA, and it came from T cells, B-cell-depleted T cells, or PBMCs.

This CDR3 spans 15 amino acids. Trimming removed 0 bases from V and 0 bases from J, with 8 bases in between. In germline, CDR1 is MRHNA, CDR2 SNTAGT. Original analysis: Nucleated cell number was recorded as an estimate derived from reference gene primer amplification. Here immunoSEQ multiplex PCR was the method, and the copy in TCRdb shows in-frame clones only, minus some. V and J calls and clone size are given by that table; D and trimming were obtained from the DNA. The repertoire holds 200,000 to 250,000 clones, with approximately 85% as singletons. This TCR was sampled from a man at least 80 years old with acute or convalescent COVID-19. The sequenced sample consisted of peripheral blood. V is TRBV6-4 and J is TRBJ1-1, with D tentatively TRBD1 (6 bases). The CDR3 DNA reads TGTGCCAGCAGTGACTCGGACAGTCTGAACACTGAAGCTTTCTTT. This translates into CASSDSDSLNTEAFF.